The rows below give T cell receptor beta chains drawn from one sample of a study of shared clonotypes between healthy human individuals. Data came from immunoSEQ multiplex PCR; TCRdb stores just in-frame clones and leaves some out. This table has more than 400,000 clones, approximately 81% appearing once. The material sequenced was PBMCs. These receptors were collected from a middle-aged woman in good health. Some clones in this sample may be carry-over from other donors' samples. Each CDR3 is given with its conserved first and last residue. A D gene is named only where the DNA matches it firmly. Size values are once, few and many counts, or a class for expanded clones, and some rows have none.

NA | TRBJ2-2 | TRBD2 | TRBV5-4 | CASRPGTSGLTGELFF | TGTGCCAGCAGGCCGGGGACTAGCGGTCTTACCGGGGAGCTGTTTTTT
few | TRBJ1-1 | NA | TRBV21-1 | CASSYRRRNMNTEAFF | TGTGCCAGCAGTTACCGACGGAGGAATATGAACACTGAAGCTTTCTTT
NA | TRBJ1-2 | NA | TRBV6-6 | CASSYSAGYGYTF | TGTGCCAGCAGTTACTCCGCGGGGTATGGCTACACCTTC
NA | TRBJ2-7 | TRBD2 | TRBV7-2 | CASSIGLAGNEQYF | TGTGCCAGCAGTATAGGACTAGCGGGAAACGAGCAGTACTTC
NA | TRBJ2-7 | NA | TRBV30 | CAWRNPLSEQYF | TGTGCCTGGAGAAACCCCTTAAGCGAGCAGTACTTC
NA | TRBJ1-1 | NA | TRBV7-2 | CASSPHQGYTEAFF | TGTGCCAGCAGCCCCCATCAGGGCTACACTGAAGCTTTCTTT
many | TRBJ2-7 | NA | TRBV7-9 | CASSFGVGYEQYF | TGTGCCAGCAGCTTCGGAGTAGGGTACGAGCAGTACTTC
NA | TRBJ1-1 | NA | TRBV2 | CASSDRGLMNTEAFF | TGTGCCAGCAGTGACAGGGGTCTAATGAACACTGAAGCTTTCTTT
NA | TRBJ2-7 | NA | TRBV7-9 | CAWSGTSSYEQYF | TGTGCCTGGTCCGGGACTTCTTCCTACGAGCAGTACTTC
few | TRBJ1-5 | NA | TRBV19 | CASRTTGNSNQPQHF | TGTGCCAGTAGAACCACAGGGAATAGCAATCAGCCCCAGCATTTT
NA | TRBJ1-4 | NA | TRBV2 | CASSEQGSGGEKLFF | TGTGCCAGCAGTGAACAGGGGTCGGGAGGTGAAAAACTGTTTTTT
once | TRBJ2-6 | NA | TRBV27 | CASSLSPPDGANVLTF | TGTGCCAGCAGTTTATCACCCCCCGATGGGGCCAACGTCCTGACTTTC
NA | TRBJ2-5 | NA | TRBV11-2 | CASRRAPGPEETQYF | TGTGCCAGCAGGAGAGCACCGGGACCTGAGGAGACCCAGTACTTC
NA | TRBJ2-2 | NA | TRBV30 | CACLPAIGPGELFF | TGTGCCTGCCTGCCGGCTATAGGGCCCGGGGAGCTGTTTTTT
NA | TRBJ2-7 | TRBD1 | TRBV27 | CASSFYPGQGAEQYF | TGTGCCAGCAGTTTCTACCCGGGACAGGGGGCCGAGCAGTACTTC
NA | TRBJ2-7 | TRBD1 | TRBV5-1 | CASSLRGRGHEQYF | TGCGCCAGCAGCTTGCGCGGCAGGGGGCACGAGCAGTACTTC
NA | TRBJ1-5 | NA | TRBV30 | CAWSSGLYQPQHF | TGTGCCTGGAGTTCCGGCCTTTATCAGCCCCAGCATTTT
NA | TRBJ2-2 | TRBD2 | TRBV30 | CACGLAGNTGELFF | TGTGCCTGTGGACTAGCGGGGAACACCGGGGAGCTGTTTTTT
NA | TRBJ1-1 | NA | TRBV9 | CASNLRGGRYTEAFF | TGTGCCAGCAACCTGAGGGGTGGGAGGTACACTGAAGCTTTCTTT
NA | TRBJ1-1 | TRBD1 | TRBV2 | CASRSDRGGTEAFF | TGTGCCAGCAGATCCGACAGGGGAGGCACTGAAGCTTTCTTT
NA | TRBJ2-7 | TRBD1 | TRBV28 | CASSRYRGSYEQYF | TGTGCCAGCAGCCGATACAGGGGCTCCTACGAGCAGTACTTC
NA | TRBJ2-7 | NA | TRBV21-1 | CASSKSSGRSPYEQYF | TGTGCCAGCAGCAAGTCTAGCGGGAGGAGCCCCTACGAGCAGTACTTC
NA | TRBJ1-4 | NA | TRBV4-3 | CASSQDRAINEKLFF | TGCGCCAGCAGCCAAGATCGAGCCATAAATGAAAAACTGTTTTTT